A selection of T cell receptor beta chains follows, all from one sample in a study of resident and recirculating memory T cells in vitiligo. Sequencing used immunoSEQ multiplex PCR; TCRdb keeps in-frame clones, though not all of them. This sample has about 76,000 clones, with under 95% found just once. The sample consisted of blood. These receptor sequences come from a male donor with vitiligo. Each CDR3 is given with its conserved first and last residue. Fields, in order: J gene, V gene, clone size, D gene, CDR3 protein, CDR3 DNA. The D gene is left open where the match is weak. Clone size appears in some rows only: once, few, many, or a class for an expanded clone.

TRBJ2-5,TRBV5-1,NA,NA,CASSLFLYQETQYF,TGCGCCAGCAGCTTGTTCCTATACCAAGAGACCCAGTACTTC
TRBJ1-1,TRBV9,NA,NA,CASSVLGGTRGTEAFF,TGTGCCAGCAGCGTCCTGGGGGGAACCCGGGGCACTGAAGCTTTCTTT
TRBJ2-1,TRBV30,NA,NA,CAWSTGQRDEQFF,TGTGCCTGGAGTACAGGGCAGCGCGATGAGCAGTTCTTC
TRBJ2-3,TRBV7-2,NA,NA,CASSPDWATDTQYF,TGTGCCAGCAGCCCGGACTGGGCGACAGATACGCAGTATTTT
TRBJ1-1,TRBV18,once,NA,CASSQGVNTEAFF,TGTGCCAGCTCACAGGGAGTGAACACTGAAGCTTTCTTT
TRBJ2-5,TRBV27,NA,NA,CASSFFEAETQYF,TGTGCCAGCAGTTTTTTTGAGGCAGAGACCCAGTACTTC
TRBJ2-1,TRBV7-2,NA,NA,CASSLAARDEQFF,TGTGCCAGCAGCTTAGCGGCCAGGGATGAGCAGTTCTTC
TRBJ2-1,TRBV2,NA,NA,CASRQGRSLYNEQFF,TGTGCCAGCAGACAGGGTAGGTCTCTCTACAATGAGCAGTTCTTC
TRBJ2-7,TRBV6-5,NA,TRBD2,CASSYLSGRADEQYF,TGTGCCAGCAGTTACCTAAGCGGGAGGGCCGACGAGCAGTACTTC
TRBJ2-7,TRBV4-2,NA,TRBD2,CASSQDGTRSYEQYF,TGTGCCAGCAGCCAAGATGGGACTAGATCCTACGAGCAGTACTTC